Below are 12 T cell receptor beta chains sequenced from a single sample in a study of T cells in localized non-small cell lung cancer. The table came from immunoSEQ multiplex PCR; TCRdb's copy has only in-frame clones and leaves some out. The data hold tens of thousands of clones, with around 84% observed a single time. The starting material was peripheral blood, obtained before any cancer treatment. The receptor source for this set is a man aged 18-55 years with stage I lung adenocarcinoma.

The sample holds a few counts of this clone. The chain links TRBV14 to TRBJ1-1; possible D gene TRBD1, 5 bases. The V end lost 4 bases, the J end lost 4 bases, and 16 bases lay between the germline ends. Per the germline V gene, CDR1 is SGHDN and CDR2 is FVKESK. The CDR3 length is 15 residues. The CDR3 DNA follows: TGTGCCAGCAGCCTCCTCCGGGGGGTCGGCACTGAAGCTTTCTTT. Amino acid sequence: CASSLLRGVGTEAFF.

CDR3 in amino acids: CASSKEKRGPYNEQFF. For the CDR3, the DNA is TGTGCCAGTAGTAAAGAAAAGCGGGGGCCTTACAATGAGCAGTTCTTC. The V and J genes are TRBV19 and TRBJ2-1; 8 bases align to TRBD2. Germline V gives CDR1 LNHDA, CDR2 SQIVND (reference sequence). Trimming took 4 bases from V and 4 from J; bases not matched to a gene: 9. CDR3 length equals 16 residues. Supplemented by reference TRBV19 and TRBJ2-1, the full variable domain reads DGGITQSPKYLFRKEGQNVTLSCEQNLNHDAMYWYRQDPGQGLRLIYYSQIVNDFQKGDIAEGYSVSREKKESFPLTVTSAQKNPTAFYLCASSKEKRGPYNEQFFGPGTRLTVL.

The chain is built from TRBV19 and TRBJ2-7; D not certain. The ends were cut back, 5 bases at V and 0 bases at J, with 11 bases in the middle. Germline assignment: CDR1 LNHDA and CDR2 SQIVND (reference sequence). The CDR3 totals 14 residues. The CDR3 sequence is CASSPSPNSYEQYF. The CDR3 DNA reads TGTGCCAGTAGTCCGTCACCAAACTCCTACGAGCAGTACTTC. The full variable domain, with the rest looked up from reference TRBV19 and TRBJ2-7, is DGGITQSPKYLFRKEGQNVTLSCEQNLNHDAMYWYRQDPGQGLRLIYYSQIVNDFQKGDIAEGYSVSREKKESFPLTVTSAQKNPTAFYLCASSPSPNSYEQYFGPGTRLTVT.

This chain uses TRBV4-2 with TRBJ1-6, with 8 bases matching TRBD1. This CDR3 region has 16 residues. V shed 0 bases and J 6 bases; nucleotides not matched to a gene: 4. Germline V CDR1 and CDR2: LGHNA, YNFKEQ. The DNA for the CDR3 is TGTGCCAGCAGCCAAGAGTGGACAGGGACTAATTCACCCCTCCACTTT. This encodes CASSQEWTGTNSPLHF.

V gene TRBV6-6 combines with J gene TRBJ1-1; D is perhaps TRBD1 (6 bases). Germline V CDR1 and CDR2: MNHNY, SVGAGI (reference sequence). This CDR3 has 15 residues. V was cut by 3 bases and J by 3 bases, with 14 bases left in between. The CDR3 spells CASSYQQGWDTEAFF. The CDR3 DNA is TGTGCCAGCAGTTATCAACAGGGTTGGGACACTGAAGCTTTCTTT.

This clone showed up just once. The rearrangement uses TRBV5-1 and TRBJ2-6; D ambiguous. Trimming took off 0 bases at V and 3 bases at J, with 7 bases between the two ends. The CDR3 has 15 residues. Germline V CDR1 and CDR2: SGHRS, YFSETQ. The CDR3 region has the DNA TGCGCCAGCAGCTTGGAAGGGATTGGGGCCAACGTCCTGACTTTC. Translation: CASSLEGIGANVLTF.

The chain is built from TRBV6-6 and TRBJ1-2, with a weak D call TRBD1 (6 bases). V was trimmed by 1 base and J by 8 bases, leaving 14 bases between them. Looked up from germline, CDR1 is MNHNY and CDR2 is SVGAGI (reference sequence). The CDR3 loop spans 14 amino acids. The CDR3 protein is CASSYWGQGEGYTF. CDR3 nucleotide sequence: TGTGCCAGCAGTTACTGGGGGCAGGGAGAGGGCTACACCTTC.

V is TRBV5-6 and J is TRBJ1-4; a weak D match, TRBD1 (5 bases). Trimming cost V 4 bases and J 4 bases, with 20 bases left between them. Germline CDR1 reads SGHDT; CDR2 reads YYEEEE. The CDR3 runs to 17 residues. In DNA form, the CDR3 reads TGTGCCAGCAGCGCCCGGCGTACAGGATCCTTTAATGAAAAACTGTTTTTT. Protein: CASSARRTGSFNEKLFF. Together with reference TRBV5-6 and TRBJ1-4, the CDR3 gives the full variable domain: DAGVTQSPTHLIKTRGQQVTLRCSPKSGHDTVSWYQQALGQGPQFIFQYYEEEERQRGNFPDRFSGHQFPNYSSELNVNALLLGDSALYLCASSARRTGSFNEKLFFGSGTQLSVL.

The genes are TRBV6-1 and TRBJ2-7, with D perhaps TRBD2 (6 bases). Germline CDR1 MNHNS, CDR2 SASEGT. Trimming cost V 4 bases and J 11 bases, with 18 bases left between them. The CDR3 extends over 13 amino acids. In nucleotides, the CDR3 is TGTGCCAGCAGTGTGGACGGACTACGAAAGGAGTACTTC. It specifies CASSVDGLRKEYF.

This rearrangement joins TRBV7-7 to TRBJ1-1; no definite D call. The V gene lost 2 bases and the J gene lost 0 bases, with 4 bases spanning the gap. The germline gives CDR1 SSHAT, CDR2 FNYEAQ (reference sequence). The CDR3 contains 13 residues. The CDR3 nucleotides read TGTGCCAGCAGCTTAACTATGAACACTGAAGCTTTCTTT. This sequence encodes CASSLTMNTEAFF.

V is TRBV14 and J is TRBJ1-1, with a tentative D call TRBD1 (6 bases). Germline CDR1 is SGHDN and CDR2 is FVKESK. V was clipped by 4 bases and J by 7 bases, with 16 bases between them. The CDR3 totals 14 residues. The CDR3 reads CASSPFTGRVEAFF. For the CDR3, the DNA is TGTGCCAGCAGCCCCTTTACAGGGAGGGTTGAAGCTTTCTTT.

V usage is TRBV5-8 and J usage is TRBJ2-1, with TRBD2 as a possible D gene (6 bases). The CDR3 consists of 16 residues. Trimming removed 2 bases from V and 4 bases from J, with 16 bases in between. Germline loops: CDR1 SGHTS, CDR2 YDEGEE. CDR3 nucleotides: TGTGCCAGCAGCTTAGAGGCGCGGGGACTTTACAATGAGCAGTTCTTC. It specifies CASSLEARGLYNEQFF.